This TCR beta chain was identified in a study of CD8+ T cells in alopecia areata. This CDR3 is built from 13 residues. Germline CDR1 reads SNHLY; CDR2 reads FYNNEI. Trimming shortened V by 6 bases and J by 3 bases, and 9 bases separated the two germline ends. Sequencing templates came from extracted RNA that was reverse transcribed into cDNA. Sequencing was performed with immunoSEQ multiplex PCR; in TCRdb, only in-frame clones are kept and a portion is missing. The sample holds approximately 150,000 clones, about three fifths seen once. The sequence derives from a human donor in good health. The V call is TRBV2, the J call TRBJ1-5; D might be TRBD1 (6 bases). Sequencing was carried out using CD4+ T cells sorted from blood. CDR3 sequence reads: CASRRDTNQPQHF. CDR3 DNA sequence: TGTGCCAGCAGGAGGGACACCAATCAGCCCCAGCATTTT.